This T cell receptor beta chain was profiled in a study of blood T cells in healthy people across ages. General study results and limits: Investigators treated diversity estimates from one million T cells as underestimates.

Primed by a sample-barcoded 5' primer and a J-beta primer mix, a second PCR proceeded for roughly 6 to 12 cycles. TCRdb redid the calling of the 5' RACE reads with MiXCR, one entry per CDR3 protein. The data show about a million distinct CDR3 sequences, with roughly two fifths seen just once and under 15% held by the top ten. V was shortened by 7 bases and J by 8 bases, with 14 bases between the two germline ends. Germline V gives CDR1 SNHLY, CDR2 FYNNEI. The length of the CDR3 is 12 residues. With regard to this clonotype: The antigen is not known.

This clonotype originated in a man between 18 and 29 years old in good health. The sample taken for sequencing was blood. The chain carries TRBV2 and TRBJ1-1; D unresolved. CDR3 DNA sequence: TGTGCCAGCATGGGTTTTGGGAACGAAGCTTTCTTT. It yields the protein CASMGFGNEAFF. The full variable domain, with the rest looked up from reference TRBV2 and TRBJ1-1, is EPEVTQTPSHQVTQMGQEVILRCVPISNHLYFYWYRQILGQKVEFLVSFYNNEISEKSEIFDDQFSVERPDGSNFTLKIRSTKLEDSAMYFCASMGFGNEAFFGQGTRLTVV.